One sample yielded the 23 T cell receptor beta chains listed below, sequenced in a study of OX40 agonist ivuxolimab in advanced cancers. Libraries were constructed by the immunoSEQ multiplex PCR assay. TCRdb took this table from immuneACCESS and kept in-frame rearrangements with V and J called. Such tables lack part of the clones; where checked against another copy, unresolved V genes explain under half of the gap, and the rest is unexplained. This sample comprises tens of thousands of clones, 90% to 95% of them detected only once. The ten largest clones take up 2.6% of the sample. The source was CD4+ or CD8+ T cells sorted from blood, collected in a trial of the OX40 agonist ivuxolimab. The receptor source for this set is an adult with an advanced solid tumor such as melanoma, head and neck, liver or kidney cancer.

This sequence joins TRBV4-2 and TRBJ2-3; 10 bases agree with TRBD2. The CDR3 spans 16 residues. Germline-derived CDR1 and CDR2 are LGHNA and YNFKEQ. The trim removed 1 base at V and 6 bases at J, leaving 7 bases unmatched. The CDR3 loop is CASSQVGSGRGDTQYF. CDR3 nucleotide sequence: TGTGCCAGCAGCCAAGTGGGGAGCGGGAGGGGGGATACGCAGTATTTT.

This clone was seen more than once but under ten times. The chain recombines TRBV27 with TRBJ1-5, with D possibly being TRBD1 (5 bases). V was shortened by 8 bases and J by 4 bases, with 9 bases between the two germline ends. There are 12 residues in the CDR3. Germline assignment: CDR1 MNHEY and CDR2 SMNVEV (reference sequence). For the CDR3, the DNA is TGTGCCAGCGGGGGAATAAATCAGCCCCAGCATTTT. The encoded protein is CASGGINQPQHF.

The gene calls are TRBV18 and TRBJ2-2, with D possibly TRBD1 on 5 matching bases. The CDR3 is 14 amino acids. CDR1 and CDR2 (germline): KGHSH, LQKENI. V was shortened by 3 bases and J by 8 bases, with 13 bases between the two germline ends. The CDR3 bases are TGTGCCAGCTCACCTTATGGGGCCTCGGGGGAGCTGTTTTTT. As protein: CASSPYGASGELFF.

The rearrangement uses TRBV28 and TRBJ1-2; the match to TRBD1 covers 9 bases. The CDR3 spans 15 residues. The J segment lost 5 bases and the V segment lost 6 bases, leaving 10 bases of the junction unmatched. CDR1 is MDHEN and CDR2 is SYDVKM in the germline V gene. The CDR3 nucleotides are TGTGCCAGCAGCTCGGGACAGGGTCTCCCTTATGGCTACACCTTC. It translates to CASSSGQGLPYGYTF.

J is TRBJ1-1 and V is TRBV5-1; D perhaps matches TRBD1 (5 bases). Germline CDR1 and CDR2: SGHRS and YFSETQ. Trimming stripped 0 bases from V and 4 bases from J, with 16 bases between. The CDR3 is 16 amino acids. The CDR3 sequence: CASSLDIVGGSTEAFF. The CDR3 DNA reads as TGCGCCAGCAGCTTGGATATCGTCGGGGGAAGCACTGAAGCTTTCTTT.

The chain has TRBV30 and TRBJ2-3, with 7 bases aligning to TRBD2. This CDR3 comprises 13 residues. Trimming cost V 5 bases and J 4 bases; bases outside gene matches: 6. In germline, CDR1 is GTSNPN, CDR2 SVGIG (reference sequence). CDR3 residues: CAWDRTRSDTQYF. CDR3 DNA: TGTGCCTGGGATAGGACTAGATCAGATACGCAGTATTTT. The whole variable domain, filled in from reference TRBV30 and TRBJ2-3, reads SQTIHQWPATLVQPVGSPLSLECTVEGTSNPNLYWYRQAAGRGLQLLFYSVGIGQISSEVPQNLSASRPQDRQFILSSKKLLLSDSGFYLCAWDRTRSDTQYFGPGTRLTVL.

The rearrangement links TRBV7-3 to TRBJ2-1; the D gene is possibly TRBD2 (6 bases). Germline assignment: CDR1 SGHTA and CDR2 FQGTGA. Trimming removed 5 bases at V and 15 bases at J, with 20 bases between. The CDR3 is 13 residues long. CDR3 nucleotide sequence: TGTGCCAGCAGCCTCGCCGAGGGGAGGACAAGGTTCTTC. Its translation: CASSLAEGRTRFF.

This clone turned up a few times. This chain links TRBV30 with TRBJ1-3; D remains unclear. CDR3 length: 15 residues. Germline V CDR1 and CDR2: GTSNPN, SVGIG (reference sequence). Trimming stripped 6 bases from V and 0 bases from J, with 15 bases between. The DNA of the CDR3 is TGTGCCTGCACTCGTCAGGTATCCTCTGGAAACACCATATATTTT. Translating it yields CACTRQVSSGNTIYF.

The table lists this clone with a count of one. This chain connects TRBV7-2 to TRBJ2-5; D is perhaps TRBD2 (6 bases). Trimming took 2 bases from V and 5 from J, leaving 12 bases between them. Germline CDR1 and CDR2: SGHTA and FQGNSA. The CDR3 length is 14 residues. This CDR3 is CASSLTAGGETQYF. CDR3 nucleotide sequence: TGTGCCAGCAGCTTAACAGCGGGCGGGGAGACCCAGTACTTC.

The chain combines TRBV6-6 with TRBJ2-5; 7 bases agree with TRBD1. The CDR3 runs to 16 residues. V gave up 0 bases and J gave up 4 bases; unmatched junction bases: 8. From germline, CDR1 is MNHNY and CDR2 SVGAGI (reference sequence). The CDR3, as DNA: TGTGCCAGCAGTTACTCGGGACAGAGTACGGGAGAGACCCAGTACTTC. Translation gives CASSYSGQSTGETQYF.

The chain has TRBV5-5 and TRBJ2-3, with TRBD1 matching over 9 bases. This CDR3 comprises 15 residues. Germline V gives CDR1 SGHKS, CDR2 YYEKEE (reference sequence). After removal of 6 bases from V and 2 bases from J, the junction contained 7 bases not matched to a gene. This CDR3 is CASNRGRPFTDTQYF. DNA for the CDR3: TGTGCCAGCAACAGGGGGCGCCCCTTCACAGATACGCAGTATTTT.

The rearrangement uses TRBV25-1 and TRBJ1-3; D is ambiguous. CDR3 length: 13 residues. With 10 bases removed from V and 0 bases from J, the gap between germline ends came to 10 bases. Germline CDR1 and CDR2: MGHDK and SYGVNS. This CDR3 reads CATKQSSGNTIYF. The CDR3 DNA reads TGTGCCACCAAGCAGAGCTCTGGAAACACCATATATTTT.

The chain is built from TRBV7-2 and TRBJ2-7; D call uncertain. The CDR3 consists of 13 residues. The germline V gene has CDR1 SGHTA and CDR2 FQGNSA. Trimming shortened V by 4 bases and J by 7 bases, and 14 bases separated the two germline ends. DNA for the CDR3: TGTGCCAGCAGCTCCCTAGGTCCTTGGGAGCAGTACTTC. The encoded protein is CASSSLGPWEQYF.

The V and J genes are TRBV7-6 and TRBJ1-4; a possible D gene is TRBD1 (5 bases). This CDR3 comprises 14 residues. V gave up 2 bases and J gave up 8 bases, with 12 bases separating them. Germline V lookup: CDR1 SGHVS, CDR2 FNYEAQ. The CDR3 loop is CASSLSQGNEKLFF. CDR3 nucleotides: TGTGCCAGCAGCTTAAGTCAGGGAAACGAAAAACTGTTTTTT.

The chain employs TRBV5-1 and TRBJ2-7, with a possible D match to TRBD2 (6 bases). The CDR3 runs 13 residues. Trimming took off 4 bases at V and 2 bases at J, with 10 bases between the two ends. Germline CDR1 reads SGHRS; CDR2 reads YFSETQ. Here the CDR3 reads CASSAGLAYEQYF. CDR3 DNA sequence: TGCGCCAGCAGCGCGGGACTCGCCTACGAGCAGTACTTC. The full variable domain, with the rest looked up from reference TRBV5-1 and TRBJ2-7, is KAGVTQTPRYLIKTRGQQVTLSCSPISGHRSVSWYQQTPGQGLQFLFEYFSETQRNKGNFPGRFSGRQFSNSRSEMNVSTLELGDSALYLCASSAGLAYEQYFGPGTRLTVT.

V usage is TRBV4-2 and J usage is TRBJ2-1, with 8 bases fitting TRBD2. The CDR3 runs to 17 residues. V dropped 0 bases and J dropped 5; count of bases not matched to a gene: 9. The V gene's germline CDR1 is LGHNA and CDR2 YNFKEQ. This CDR3 reads CASSQDLAGGLNNEQFF. The CDR3 DNA sequence: TGTGCCAGCAGCCAAGATCTGGCGGGAGGCCTTAACAATGAGCAGTTCTTC.

The chain combines TRBV6-1 with TRBJ1-6, with D possibly TRBD1 on 5 matching bases. CDR1 is MNHNS, CDR2 SASEGT, per germline. Deletions cut 2 bases from V and 5 bases from J, with 13 bases between. CDR3 length equals 16 residues. CDR3 in amino acids: CASSEIGPGNNSPLHF. CDR3 DNA sequence: TGTGCCAGCAGTGAAATCGGGCCAGGGAATAATTCACCCCTCCACTTT.

V and J are TRBV6-5 and TRBJ2-1; 14 bases line up with TRBD2. J was trimmed by 9 bases and V by 5 bases; bases with no gene match: 6. There are 15 residues in the CDR3. Germline loops: CDR1 MNHEY, CDR2 SVGAGI. CDR3 sequence reads: CASSGTSGSLGEQFF. CDR3 DNA sequence: TGTGCCAGCAGTGGGACTAGCGGGAGTTTGGGTGAGCAGTTCTTC.

The chain employs TRBV18 and TRBJ2-7; 11 bases line up with TRBD2. Unmatched junction bases numbered 7, after V lost 3 bases and J lost 3 bases. The CDR3 has 16 residues. Germline loops: CDR1 KGHSH, CDR2 LQKENI. The DNA for the CDR3 is TGTGCCAGCTCACCGTTGACTAGCGGGAACGTCTACGAGCAGTACTTC. It is translated as CASSPLTSGNVYEQYF.

The chain couples TRBV30 to TRBJ1-3; D gene uncertain. This CDR3 comprises 15 residues. V was cut by 4 bases and J by 5 bases, with 18 bases left in between. Per the germline V gene, CDR1 is GTSNPN and CDR2 is SVGIG (reference sequence). The CDR3 region is CAWNKNNQVRNTIYF. The DNA for the CDR3 is TGTGCCTGGAATAAAAATAACCAGGTGCGAAACACCATATATTTT.

This chain connects TRBV28 to TRBJ1-4, with D unresolved. The CDR3 length is 11 residues. Germline CDR1 is MDHEN and CDR2 is SYDVKM. Trimming cost V 6 bases and J 3 bases, with 2 bases left between them. The CDR3 nucleotides read TGTGCCAGCAGGGCTAATGAAAAACTGTTTTTT. Protein sequence: CASRANEKLFF.

The rearrangement links TRBV5-4 to TRBJ2-1; 7 bases match TRBD1. V trimming: 8 bases; J trimming: 6 bases; junction bases outside the gene matches: 8. Germline V gives CDR1 SGHNT, CDR2 YYREEE (reference sequence). This CDR3 spans 13 amino acids. The CDR3 nucleotides are TGTGCCAGTAACAGGGGTTTGGGCAATGAGCAGTTCTTC. Translation: CASNRGLGNEQFF. Full variable domain (rest looked up from reference TRBV5-4 and TRBJ2-1): ETGVTQSPTHLIKTRGQQVTLRCSSQSGHNTVSWYQQALGQGPQFIFQYYREEENGRGNFPPRFSGLQFPNYSSELNVNALELDDSALYLCASNRGLGNEQFFGPGTRLTVL.

The V and J genes are TRBV6-6 and TRBJ1-1; TRBD1 aligns across 7 bases. From germline, CDR1 is MNHNY and CDR2 SVGAGI (reference sequence). The CDR3 is 15 amino acids. The V segment lost 11 bases and the J segment 3 bases; nucleotides outside the gene matches: 15. CDR3 coding DNA: TGTGCCTCGGTATCCAGGGGGAAGGGGGACACTGAAGCTTTCTTT. Residues: CASVSRGKGDTEAFF.